This T cell receptor (beta chain) was sequenced during a study of blood T cell repertoires in COVID-19. Assay: immunoSEQ multiplex PCR; the TCRdb copy retains only in-frame clones and omits some. The sample has more than 110,000 clones; roughly 76% are singletons. The CDR3 contains 16 residues. Looked up from germline, CDR1 is SGDLS and CDR2 is YYNGEE. V shed 0 bases and J shed 4 bases, with 15 bases lying between them. Sample: peripheral blood. This chain connects TRBV9 to TRBJ2-3; D possibly corresponds to TRBD2 (7 bases). This clonotype was obtained from a woman between 45 and 65 years old with active or convalescent COVID-19. CDR3 sequence reads: CASSVVEGGPSDTQYF. The CDR3 DNA follows: TGTGCCAGCAGCGTAGTTGAGGGGGGGCCATCAGATACGCAGTATTTT. Combining the CDR3 with reference TRBV9 and TRBJ2-3 gives the whole variable domain DSGVTQTPKHLITATGQRVTLRCSPRSGDLSVYWYQQSLDQGLQFLIQYYNGEERAKGNILERFSAQQFPDLHSELNLSSLELGDSALYFCASSVVEGGPSDTQYFGPGTRLTVL.